This TCR beta chain appears in the sequencing data of a study of T cells in Graves' hyperthyroidism and ophthalmopathy. Amplified TCR beta CDR3 regions came from RNA transcripts. The TCR CDR3 first-round RT-PCR relied on the HTBI primer set. TCRdb redid the calling of the multiplex PCR reads with MiXCR, one entry per CDR3 protein. The sample has roughly 740,000 distinct CDR3 sequences, about 17% seen once. Germline trimming cut 1 base from V and 7 bases from J; bases unmatched to any gene: 6. CDR3 length: 16 residues. Germline lookup yields CDR1 SGHVS and CDR2 FNYEAQ. The chain carries TRBV7-6 and TRBJ2-1; 11 positions agree with TRBD2. This TCR was sampled from a man younger than 35 with Graves' hyperthyroidism. Sequencing was done on a sample of blood. The CDR3 region is CASSLVSGRAWNEQFF. The CDR3 DNA follows: TGTGCCAGCAGCTTAGTTAGCGGGAGGGCCTGGAATGAGCAGTTCTTC.